This paragraph covers one TCR beta chain sequence. The antigen this receptor binds is unknown. Within one base of it there is no much larger clone, and no base qualities were kept. The immunoSEQ Assay, a bias-controlled multiplex PCR, was used to amplify TCRbeta CDR3 regions from genomic DNA. Regarding the original processing steps: Within the assay, amplification of reference gene primers was used to estimate how many nucleated cells each sample contained. To quantify the absolute abundance of each unique TCRbeta CDR3 rearrangement, sequence reads were collapsed and filtered. For each sample, productive Simpson clonality was calculated by taking the square root of Simpson's diversity index across productive rearrangements. Drawn from immuneACCESS, this table holds only the in-frame rearrangements with V and J called that TCRdb kept. Clones are partly lost; checked studies trace under half to an unresolved V gene and leave the rest unexplained. V, J and clone size are taken as reported in that table, and D and trimming were inferred from the DNA itself. Recorded for this sample are 100,000 to 140,000 clones; 84% of them occurred a single time. The ten largest account for 4.2% of the sample.

Collaborating institutions collected whole blood in K2EDTA tubes following their own protocols. For TCRbeta analysis, collaborators shipped samples in one of three forms: frozen whole blood, isolated PBMCs, or DNA extracted from either of those sample types. Ends trimmed: V by 2 bases, J by 7 bases; bases unmatched to a gene: 5. The CDR3 covers 15 residues, taking in both the cysteine and the phenylalanine. Kept here is only the CDR3 DNA, which spans 45 bases and is read in frame from base 1. The sample originates from a study of blood T cell repertoires in COVID-19 (dated by TCRdb to the early 2020s). In the study overall: The collaborator samples originated in the United States, Italy and Spain and spanned the acute and convalescent phases of COVID-19. The samples were drawn from the first 160 participants of the ongoing ImmuneRACE study and from about 1,200 subjects provided by 6 global collaborators. A freely available public database, intended as a resource for researchers studying the immune response to SARS-CoV-2, is where the repertoires were released. The material from the prospective study consisted of cDNA or gDNA derived from T cells, B-cell-depleted T cells, or PBMCs. The dataset comprised deeply sampled blood TCRbeta repertoires from subjects exposed to, actively infected with, or recovered from COVID-19. A de-identified subject ID, COVID-19 status, age in years and sex were almost always included in the sample metadata. Where available, HLA class I and class II types were obtained from metadata supplied by the sample provider rather than from assay-based typing. Summary of the overall study and its limitations: Clinical and demographic metadata were provided uncurated, with the amount varying by source and participant.

This clonotype originated in a human donor in a cohort sampled during active COVID-19. This receptor chain uses TRBV23-1 and TRBJ1-6, with 7 bases in between that match TRBD1. TRBV23-1 is placed among ORFs of uncertain function. What was sequenced was peripheral blood. In nucleotide form, the sequence is TGCGCCAGCAGTCAACCACAGGGGTCCAATTCACCCCTCCACTTT. Its protein reads: CASSQPQGSNSPLHF.